The rows below give T cell receptor beta chains drawn from one sample of a study of response to subunit inactivated influenza vaccine. TCRdb recomputed calls from the RT-PCR reads with MiXCR, one row per CDR3 protein. The sample consists of roughly 460,000 distinct CDR3 sequences, approximately 11% of them appearing once. Sequencing used PBMCs from blood, obtained roughly 46 days after vaccination. The receptors derive from a man aged 45-65 years who received an inactivated influenza vaccine. Both conserved end residues are part of each CDR3. The D gene is left open where the match is weak. Size tells how often a clone was seen (once, few, many) or the class of an expanded clone, and some rows leave it out.

clone size: NA; D gene: NA; J gene: TRBJ2-1; V gene: TRBV12-3/TRBV12-4; CDR3 protein: CASSFGHGGSYNEQFF; CDR3 DNA: TGTGCCAGCAGTTTTGGCCACGGCGGCTCCTACAATGAGCAGTTCTTC
clone size: few; D gene: NA; J gene: TRBJ2-1; V gene: TRBV10-3; CDR3 protein: CAISEGVGRIDEQFF; CDR3 DNA: TGTGCCATCAGTGAGGGGGTCGGGAGAATTGATGAGCAGTTCTTC
clone size: NA; D gene: NA; J gene: TRBJ2-7; V gene: TRBV25-1; CDR3 protein: CASSEGPRGEQYF; CDR3 DNA: TGTGCCAGCAGTGAGGGCCCTAGAGGCGAGCAGTACTTC
clone size: few; D gene: NA; J gene: TRBJ2-1; V gene: TRBV10-3; CDR3 protein: CAISDRLPSHNEQFF; CDR3 DNA: TGTGCCATCAGTGACCGGCTACCCTCCCACAATGAGCAGTTCTTC
clone size: many; D gene: NA; J gene: TRBJ2-5; V gene: TRBV24-1; CDR3 protein: CATSDSSSLQETQYF; CDR3 DNA: TGTGCCACCAGTGACTCGTCCAGCCTACAAGAGACCCAGTACTTC
clone size: few; D gene: TRBD1; J gene: TRBJ1-4; V gene: TRBV10-3; CDR3 protein: CAISGTGPRWEKLFF; CDR3 DNA: TGTGCCATCAGTGGGACAGGACCCCGGTGGGAAAAACTGTTTTTT
clone size: few; D gene: NA; J gene: TRBJ1-1; V gene: TRBV7-2; CDR3 protein: CASSLLGGRGVAEAFF; CDR3 DNA: TGTGCCAGCAGCCTATTGGGCGGAAGAGGCGTAGCTGAAGCTTTCTTT
clone size: NA; D gene: TRBD2; J gene: TRBJ2-7; V gene: TRBV28; CDR3 protein: CATLFLRGRSYEQYF; CDR3 DNA: TGTGCCACCCTTTTCCTACGCGGGAGATCCTACGAGCAGTACTTC
clone size: NA; D gene: NA; J gene: TRBJ2-5; V gene: TRBV5-1; CDR3 protein: CASSLKAEGLETQYF; CDR3 DNA: TGCGCCAGCAGCTTGAAGGCCGAGGGGCTAGAGACCCAGTACTTC
clone size: few; D gene: TRBD1; J gene: TRBJ2-3; V gene: TRBV5-1; CDR3 protein: CASSPRTGSTDTQYF; CDR3 DNA: TGCGCCAGCAGCCCCAGGACAGGGAGCACAGATACGCAGTATTTT
clone size: NA; D gene: TRBD1; J gene: TRBJ1-6; V gene: TRBV28; CDR3 protein: CASSRTMGQPDSPLHF; CDR3 DNA: TGTGCCAGCAGCCGAACAATGGGACAGCCGGATTCACCCCTCCACTTT
clone size: many; D gene: NA; J gene: TRBJ1-2; V gene: TRBV7-9; CDR3 protein: CASSPITRGNYGYTF; CDR3 DNA: TGTGCCAGCAGCCCGATCACGCGGGGTAACTATGGCTACACCTTC
clone size: few; D gene: NA; J gene: TRBJ1-2; V gene: TRBV7-2; CDR3 protein: CASTQASRVEGYTF; CDR3 DNA: TGTGCCAGCACCCAGGCTTCCAGGGTCGAAGGCTACACCTTC
clone size: NA; D gene: TRBD1; J gene: TRBJ2-7; V gene: TRBV7-8; CDR3 protein: CASSLLTGNPYEQYF; CDR3 DNA: TGTGCCAGCAGCTTACTGACAGGGAACCCCTACGAGCAGTACTTC
clone size: NA; D gene: TRBD1; J gene: TRBJ2-3; V gene: TRBV24-1; CDR3 protein: CATSDPGTARDTQYF; CDR3 DNA: TGTGCCACCAGTGACCCCGGGACAGCAAGAGATACGCAGTATTTT
clone size: NA; D gene: TRBD2; J gene: TRBJ2-3; V gene: TRBV20-1; CDR3 protein: CSARTGLGTATDTQYF; CDR3 DNA: TGCAGTGCTAGAACAGGACTAGGAACGGCCACAGATACGCAGTATTTT
clone size: many; D gene: TRBD1; J gene: TRBJ2-7; V gene: TRBV10-2; CDR3 protein: CASSELTGAYEQYF; CDR3 DNA: TGCGCCAGCAGTGAGCTGACAGGGGCCTACGAGCAGTACTTC
clone size: few; D gene: NA; J gene: TRBJ1-1; V gene: TRBV28; CDR3 protein: CASNPGGAGEAFF; CDR3 DNA: TGTGCCAGCAACCCTGGGGGGGCGGGTGAAGCTTTCTTT
clone size: few; D gene: NA; J gene: TRBJ2-5; V gene: TRBV4-1; CDR3 protein: CASSQGLAAVVETQYF; CDR3 DNA: TGCGCCAGCAGCCAAGGGTTGGCCGCGGTTGTAGAGACCCAGTACTTC
clone size: few; D gene: NA; J gene: TRBJ1-6; V gene: TRBV20-1; CDR3 protein: CSASTQGNSPLHF; CDR3 DNA: TGCAGTGCTAGCACGCAGGGTAATTCACCCCTCCACTTT
clone size: NA; D gene: NA; J gene: TRBJ1-1; V gene: TRBV7-2; CDR3 protein: CASSLVEARTTEAFF; CDR3 DNA: TGTGCCAGCAGCTTAGTAGAGGCGCGGACTACTGAAGCTTTCTTT
clone size: NA; D gene: NA; J gene: TRBJ1-4; V gene: TRBV20-1; CDR3 protein: CSAREGRINEKLFF; CDR3 DNA: TGCAGTGCTAGAGAGGGACGGATAAATGAAAAACTGTTTTTT
clone size: many; D gene: NA; J gene: TRBJ2-6; V gene: TRBV12-3/TRBV12-4; CDR3 protein: CASSPGPGANVLTF; CDR3 DNA: TGTGCCAGCAGTCCGGGGCCTGGGGCCAACGTCCTGACTTTC
clone size: NA; D gene: NA; J gene: TRBJ2-7; V gene: TRBV20-1; CDR3 protein: CSARDPNSDYEQYF; CDR3 DNA: TGCAGTGCTAGAGATCCGAACAGCGATTACGAGCAGTACTTC
clone size: few; D gene: TRBD1; J gene: TRBJ2-7; V gene: TRBV18; CDR3 protein: CASSRQGDEQYF; CDR3 DNA: TGTGCCAGCTCACGACAGGGGGACGAGCAGTACTTC